This is a list of T cell receptor beta chains from one sample in a study of blood T cell repertoires in COVID-19. TCRdb's copy holds only in-frame clones and misses some; the assay was immunoSEQ multiplex PCR. The sample lists under 450,000 clones; about 89% were seen once. Sequenced input: peripheral blood. All receptors come from a woman aged 40-49 years with COVID-19, enrolled during active disease. Each CDR3 is given with its conserved first and last residue. Each record gives: V gene, J gene, D gene, clone size, CDR3 protein, CDR3 DNA. The D gene is left open where the match is weak. Clone sizes are given selectively: once, few, many, or a class where the clone is expanded.

TRBV5-1	TRBJ2-3	TRBD2	.	CASSLAGGGTSGSTDTQYF	TGCGCCAGCAGCTTGGCCGGTGGGGGGACTAGCGGGAGCACAGATACGCAGTATTTT
TRBV29-1	TRBJ1-1	.	once	CSARSGNTEAFF	TGCAGCGCCCGGTCGGGGAACACTGAAGCTTTCTTT
TRBV7-2	TRBJ1-1	TRBD1	.	CASSWRTGGSLDTEAFF	TGTGCCAGCAGCTGGAGGACAGGGGGCAGCCTGGACACTGAAGCTTTCTTT
TRBV7-9	TRBJ2-2	TRBD1	.	CASRPTGGQITGELFF	TGTGCCAGCAGACCTACAGGGGGGCAGATCACCGGGGAGCTGTTTTTT
TRBV5-1	TRBJ1-5	TRBD1	few	CASSRGQGGQPQHF	TGCGCCAGCAGCCGCGGACAGGGCGGCCAGCCCCAGCATTTT
TRBV12-5	TRBJ2-7	TRBD1	.	CASGFSLTRDSHSYEQYF	TGTGCTAGTGGTTTTTCCTTGACCAGGGACAGCCACTCCTACGAGCAGTACTTC
TRBV19	TRBJ2-6	TRBD2	.	CASRLASGRASGANVLTF	TGTGCCAGTAGATTAGCTAGCGGGAGGGCCTCCGGGGCCAACGTCCTGACTTTC
TRBV6-4	TRBJ2-3	.	.	CASSEKGGGRTDTQYF	TGTGCCAGCAGTGAGAAGGGAGGTGGTAGGACAGATACGCAGTATTTT
TRBV24-1	TRBJ2-3	TRBD2	.	CATSDFPSGGASFATDTQYF	TGTGCCACCAGTGATTTTCCTAGCGGGGGGGCATCATTCGCAACAGATACGCAGTATTTT
TRBV7-9	TRBJ1-1	TRBD1	.	CASTERLTGVYPNTEAFF	TGTGCCAGCACCGAGAGGCTGACAGGGGTGTACCCGAACACTGAAGCTTTCTTT
TRBV4-3	TRBJ1-5	.	.	CASSREAGNHQPQHF	TGCGCCAGCAGTCGCGAGGCAGGGAACCATCAGCCCCAGCATTTT
TRBV7-9	TRBJ2-7	.	.	CASSQPGLSSYEQYF	TGTGCCAGCAGCCAGCCGGGACTTAGCTCCTACGAGCAGTACTTC
TRBV4-1	TRBJ1-3	.	.	CASSYRVSGNTIYF	TGCGCCAGCAGCTACAGGGTCTCTGGAAACACCATATATTTT
TRBV6-6	TRBJ1-4	.	.	CASNEVGANEKLFF	TGTGCCAGCAACGAGGTCGGGGCTAATGAAAAACTGTTTTTT
TRBV5-1	TRBJ2-7	.	.	CASSLVTDRSPYEQYF	TGCGCCAGCAGCTTGGTCACAGATCGCTCTCCGTACGAGCAGTACTTC
TRBV19	TRBJ2-3	TRBD2	.	CASSRTGTSATDTQYF	TGTGCCAGTAGTCGGACCGGGACTAGCGCCACAGATACGCAGTATTTT
TRBV27	TRBJ1-1	.	.	CASSLQGSFTEAFF	TGTGCCAGCAGTTTACAGGGATCGTTCACTGAAGCTTTCTTT
TRBV3-1/TRBV3-2	TRBJ1-6	TRBD1	.	CASSLGQTNSPLHF	TGTGCCAGCAGCCTGGGACAGACCAATTCACCCCTCCACTTT
TRBV6-5	TRBJ2-1	.	.	CASSYRGLASNEQFF	TGTGCCAGCAGTTACAGAGGGCTAGCTTCCAATGAGCAGTTCTTC
TRBV6-6	TRBJ1-1	TRBD1	.	CASSYQGENTEAFF	TGTGCCAGCAGTTACCAGGGGGAGAACACTGAAGCTTTCTTT
TRBV30	TRBJ2-2	TRBD2	.	CAWAGLAGAGELFF	TGTGCCTGGGCCGGACTAGCGGGGGCCGGGGAGCTGTTTTTT
TRBV21-1	TRBJ1-6	.	.	CASSKYRGSDLFYNSPLHF	TGTGCCAGCAGCAAATACCGGGGTTCAGATTTATTTTATAATTCACCCCTCCACTTT
TRBV7-2	TRBJ1-2	.	.	CASSLTGLSGYGYTF	TGTGCCAGCAGCTTAACGGGACTCAGCGGCTATGGCTACACCTTC
TRBV5-1	TRBJ1-5	.	many	CASSLFGRGEGQPQHF	TGCGCCAGCAGCTTGTTTGGCAGGGGAGAGGGTCAGCCCCAGCATTTT
TRBV13	TRBJ2-3	TRBD2	once	CASSLALAVTDTQYF	TGTGCCAGCAGCTTAGCACTAGCGGTCACAGATACGCAGTATTTT
TRBV7-3	TRBJ2-3	.	.	CASSPGGGGADTQYF	TGTGCCAGCAGCCCAGGGGGCGGGGGGGCAGATACGCAGTATTTT
TRBV20-1	TRBJ2-1	.	.	CSASYGDNEQFF	TGCAGTGCTAGTTACGGAGACAATGAGCAGTTCTTC
TRBV18	TRBJ1-1	.	.	CASSPFGGGTEAFF	TGTGCCAGCTCACCATTCGGGGGGGGTACTGAAGCTTTCTTT
TRBV19	TRBJ2-3	TRBD1	.	CASSPGQLLSTQYF	TGTGCCAGTAGTCCGGGACAGCTCCTTTCTACGCAGTATTTT
TRBV10-3	TRBJ2-1	.	once	CAITSDLSSYNEQFF	TGTGCCATCACCTCGGACTTGAGCTCCTACAATGAGCAGTTCTTC
TRBV3-1/TRBV3-2	TRBJ2-7	.	.	CASSQGGGRGLGEQYF	TGTGCCAGCAGCCAAGGAGGGGGAAGGGGCCTCGGGGAGCAGTACTTC
TRBV19	TRBJ1-2	.	.	CASSPEGRVGDRGYTF	TGTGCCAGTAGCCCAGAGGGGAGGGTCGGGGATCGCGGCTACACCTTC
TRBV12-3/TRBV12-4	TRBJ2-1	.	.	CASSLALTEFF	TGTGCCAGCAGTTTAGCGCTTACGGAGTTCTTC
TRBV6-5	TRBJ1-1	.	.	CASSYSGGNTEAFF	TGTGCCAGCAGTTACTCTGGCGGGAACACTGAAGCTTTCTTT
TRBV28	TRBJ2-4	TRBD2	.	CASSPMGLADDRKNIQYF	TGTGCCAGCAGTCCCATGGGACTAGCGGACGATCGGAAAAACATTCAGTACTTC
TRBV19	TRBJ1-1	.	few	CASSRGRGRMNTEAFF	TGTGCCAGTAGTAGAGGCAGGGGTCGCATGAACACTGAAGCTTTCTTT
TRBV7-6	TRBJ1-1	.	.	CASSLGASGTNTEAFF	TGTGCCAGCAGCTTGGGGGCGTCAGGAACTAACACTGAAGCTTTCTTT
TRBV15	TRBJ1-2	.	.	CATSRDTGANYGYTF	TGTGCCACCAGCAGAGATACGGGTGCTAACTATGGCTACACCTTC
TRBV30	TRBJ2-5	TRBD2	.	CAWSGRAEGAQYF	TGTGCCTGGAGCGGGAGGGCCGAGGGGGCCCAGTACTTC
TRBV4-1	TRBJ1-2	TRBD1	few	CASSQEGTGGTNYGYTF	TGCGCCAGCAGCCAAGAGGGGACAGGGGGGACTAACTATGGCTACACCTTC
TRBV12-3/TRBV12-4	TRBJ1-1	.	few	CASSLKRVTEAFF	TGTGCCAGCTCCCTCAAGAGGGTCACTGAAGCTTTCTTT
TRBV29-1	TRBJ2-7	.	.	CSVGSGISYEQYF	TGCAGCGTTGGATCAGGGATATCCTACGAGCAGTACTTC
TRBV27	TRBJ1-4	.	.	CASSRGAFGEKLFF	TGTGCCAGCAGTCGGGGGGCCTTTGGAGAAAAACTGTTTTTT
TRBV5-6	TRBJ1-2	TRBD1	.	CASSLAATGLYGYTF	TGTGCCAGCAGCTTGGCCGCGACAGGGCTTTATGGCTACACCTTC